This T cell receptor (beta chain) was documented in a study of cytomegalovirus exposure and HLA in healthy donors. V shed 5 bases and J shed 0 bases, with 15 bases lying between them. CDR1 is SGHTS and CDR2 is YDEGEE in the germline V gene. The CDR3 is made up of 16 amino acids. Vbeta (60) and Jbeta (13) primers were used in the PCR. The protocol was immunoSEQ multiplex PCR, while the TCRdb copy is restricted to in-frame clones and leaves out a portion. The sample includes some 200,000 clones, 75% to 90% of them seen just once. The TCR comes from a woman in her forties or fifties in good health and CMV-seropositive. The gene calls are TRBV5-8 and TRBJ1-3, with unresolved D. Sequenced: PBMCs. CDR3 amino acids: CASRSGFLSSGNTIYF. CDR3 bases: TGTGCCAGCAGGTCTGGCTTCCTCAGCTCTGGAAACACCATATATTTT.